Sequencing of this T cell receptor (beta chain) was carried out in a study of blood T cell repertoires in COVID-19. At the level of the study: Sample material is recorded as cDNA or gDNA derived from T cells, B-cell-depleted T cells, or PBMCs.

Clones were read by immunoSEQ multiplex PCR, and TCRdb kept only the in-frame ones, dropping some. Seen here are some 500,000 clones, approximately 88% observed once, and the top ten hold approximately 2%. The CDR3 covers 16 residues. Germline loops: CDR1 LGHNA, CDR2 YNFKEQ. V shed 1 base and J 6 bases; nucleotides not matched to a gene: 11. Sequenced material: PBMCs or T cells enriched from blood (not recorded which). The V and J genes are TRBV4-2 and TRBJ2-7; 8 bases align to TRBD2. This receptor was obtained from a woman aged 35 to 49 who had recovered from COVID-19. The CDR3 nucleotides read TGTGCCAGCAGCCAAGGTCTTCAAAGCGGGAGTAGCGAGCAGTACTTC. The encoded protein is CASSQGLQSGSSEQYF.